A selection of T cell receptor beta chains follows, all from one sample in a study of T cell responses to AZD1222 COVID-19 vaccine. TCRdb keeps only in-frame clones here, not all; method: immunoSEQ multiplex PCR. The table lists 100,000 to 110,000 clones, about nine tenths of them singletons. The material sequenced was peripheral blood, taken on day 0 of AZD1222 vaccination. The receptors were sampled from an adult in good health. The CDR3 runs from the conserved cysteine through the conserved F or W. The order of the fields is V gene, clone size, D gene, J gene, CDR3 DNA, CDR3 protein. D genes are given only for firm matches. Some rows mark clone size as missing; the rest say once, few, many or name a class of expanded clone.

TRBV3-1/TRBV3-2	.	.	TRBJ2-6	TGTGCCAGCAGCCAAGATGTCGGGGGTGCTGGGGCCAACGTCCTGACTTTC	CASSQDVGGAGANVLTF
TRBV19	.	.	TRBJ2-5	TGTGCCAGTAGTATAGGGCAGGGGTGGGAGACCCAGTACTTC	CASSIGQGWETQYF
TRBV6-5	few	TRBD1	TRBJ1-2	TGTGCCAGCAGGACAGGGGAATTAGGGGGCTACACCTTC	CASRTGELGGYTF
TRBV2	.	TRBD1	TRBJ1-5	TGTGCCAGCAATTTACAGGGGGGTAACAATCAGCCCCAGCATTTT	CASNLQGGNNQPQHF
TRBV5-1	once	TRBD2	TRBJ2-2	TGCGCCAGCAGCTTCGAGGGCGGGAGGGATACCGGGGAGCTGTTTTTT	CASSFEGGRDTGELFF
TRBV7-7	.	.	TRBJ2-5	TGTGCTAGCAGCTCGGGGTTGCGAGGTCAAGAGACCCAGTACTTC	CASSSGLRGQETQYF
TRBV27	.	.	TRBJ1-5	TGTGCCAGCAGTTTATTAAACGGCAACCCCCCCCAGCATTTT	CASSLLNGNPPQHF
TRBV3-1/TRBV3-2	.	.	TRBJ1-5	TGTGCCAGCAGCCAAGAAGTGAGCAATCAGCCCCAGCATTTT	CASSQEVSNQPQHF
TRBV2	.	TRBD2	TRBJ2-3	TGTGCCAGCAGTGAGACTAGCGGGAGTTGGGATACGCAGTATTTT	CASSETSGSWDTQYF
TRBV29-1	.	TRBD2	TRBJ2-2	TGCAGCGTGAGGGGACCAGCGGGAGGGCCGGGCACCGGGGAGCTGTTTTTT	CSVRGPAGGPGTGELFF
TRBV18	.	.	TRBJ2-4	TGTGCCAGCTCCCCGAGGATAGCGTTAGCCAAAAACATTCAGTACTTC	CASSPRIALAKNIQYF
TRBV7-3	.	.	TRBJ2-7	TGTGCCAGCAGCTTAGTGTCAGGGGGGACCTACGAGCAGTACTTC	CASSLVSGGTYEQYF
TRBV29-1	.	.	TRBJ2-3	TGCAGCGTTGTTCGGGCAGGGGGCACAGATACGCAGTATTTT	CSVVRAGGTDTQYF
TRBV2	.	.	TRBJ2-1	TGTGCCAGCAGTGAAGAAATAGTGGGTCGGAACAATGAGCAGTTCTTC	CASSEEIVGRNNEQFF
TRBV28	.	TRBD2	TRBJ2-7	TGTGCCAGCAGTTTATCGGGGAGGGACTACGAGCAGTACTTC	CASSLSGRDYEQYF
TRBV6-6	.	.	TRBJ1-1	TGTGCCAGCGGATTCGACAGGTATGAAGCTTTCTTT	CASGFDRYEAFF
TRBV7-2	.	TRBD2	TRBJ2-3	TGTGCCAGCAGCTTTTCAGTAGGAGCGGGAGGTACGCAGTATTTT	CASSFSVGAGGTQYF
TRBV10-2	.	.	TRBJ1-2	TGCGCCAGCAACCCGACAGTTCTCAACTATGGCTACACCTTC	CASNPTVLNYGYTF
TRBV15	once	.	TRBJ1-1	TGTGCCACCAGCAGGCAAGAAGACACTGAAGCTTTCTTT	CATSRQEDTEAFF
TRBV11-3	.	.	TRBJ2-2	TGTGCCAGCAGCTTCAGCTCGAACACCGGGGAGCTGTTTTTT	CASSFSSNTGELFF
TRBV6-5	.	TRBD1	TRBJ1-5	TGTGCCAGCAGTCGGCAGGGGGGGGATCAGCCCCAGCATTTT	CASSRQGGDQPQHF
TRBV5-1	.	.	TRBJ1-4	TGCGCCAGCAGCGGGACCCTACAGGGTTCGGCTAATGAAAAACTGTTTTTT	CASSGTLQGSANEKLFF
TRBV12-3/TRBV12-4	.	.	TRBJ1-1	TGTGCCAGCAGTCTTCAGAGGAACACTGAAGCTTTCTTT	CASSLQRNTEAFF
TRBV28	once	.	TRBJ2-3	TGTGCCAGCAGTTTAACGGGAGCTAACACAGATACGCAGTATTTT	CASSLTGANTDTQYF
TRBV29-1	.	TRBD1	TRBJ2-3	TGCAGCGTGGAAGGACAGGACACAGATACGCAGTATTTT	CSVEGQDTDTQYF
TRBV19	.	.	TRBJ2-3	TGTGCCAGTAGCCAGGGACATGCGGATACGCAGTATTTT	CASSQGHADTQYF
TRBV2	.	.	TRBJ2-7	TGTGCCAGCAGTTTGGTAGAGGGGGGGAGTAGAGGGCAGTACTTC	CASSLVEGGSRGQYF
TRBV6-5	.	.	TRBJ1-3	TGTGCCAGCAGTTACAACAGGGACTCTGGAAACACCATATATTTT	CASSYNRDSGNTIYF
TRBV28	.	.	TRBJ2-1	TGTGCCAGCAGTTTACACGAACAGGGTCGGGGGGAGCAGTTCTTC	CASSLHEQGRGEQFF
TRBV7-9	.	.	TRBJ1-5	TGTGCCAGCAGCTTAGGGACAGCCCAGCATTTT	CASSLGTAQHF
TRBV6-5	once	.	TRBJ2-7	TGTGCCAGCACCCCTGGAGAGGGGTACGAGCAGTACTTC	CASTPGEGYEQYF
TRBV23-1	.	.	TRBJ2-1	TGCGCCAGCAGTACATTAGTCGACCACAATGAGCAGTTCTTC	CASSTLVDHNEQFF